This T cell receptor (beta chain) stems from a study of cytomegalovirus exposure and HLA in healthy donors (TCRdb year 2017). Context from the whole study: An earlier analysis of roughly 610 of the donors reported about 260 Gb of sequence data and 117 million unique TCR beta sequences obtained from roughly 170 million T cells. The aim of the study was to test whether cataloging public T cell receptors could identify signatures of past pathogen exposure. A later genetic analysis used genome-wide SNP genotypes for about 60% of the roughly 700 donors, treating that subset as a discovery cohort. In addition to the first cohort of about 650 subjects, a separate validation cohort of 100 to 150 different subjects was used. The genetic ancestry cluster associated with self-reported Caucasian donors included about 81% of the roughly 400 genotyped donors. The T cell repertoires of around 670 subjects were profiled by immunosequencing and related to cytomegalovirus serostatus. All discovery cohort repertoires had been generated using a single sequencing platform. The study combined high-throughput TCR immunosequencing, statistical association of individual TCRs with disease status, and machine learning to predict cytomegalovirus infection status. A later analysis re-analyzed previously published TCR beta repertoires from 666 donors and added high-resolution HLA genotyping to study TCR occurrence patterns. An early release that covered approximately 600 HLA-typed donors contained approximately 300 gigabases of sequencing data and approximately 85 million unique TCR sequences. Alongside the repertoire data, information on donor age, sex, ethnicity and CMV serostatus was compiled. Four to six DR-DQ haplotypes were handled as single units for association and clustering, since linkage in the cohort was strong. Among roughly 400 genotyped donors of the cohort, an average of roughly 230,000 unique TCR beta nucleotide sequences was sequenced per donor, of which approximately 19% were non-productive. Rather than drawing on any new phenotypic data, the later analysis identified candidate immune exposures from TCR beta sequences and the way those sequences occurred across donors. The number of typed donors differed by locus: roughly 629-630 for A, B, C, DRB1 and DQB1; 500 to 550 for DQA1; approximately 600 for DPA1; and about 450 for DPB1. An earlier analysis of about 620 of the donors applied high-throughput TCR beta sequencing to assess whether each TCR beta V gene segment acted as functional or pseudogenic. Both class I and class II loci were covered by HLA typing, at four-digit resolution. The paper's findings and limits, for the study overall: For the cohort, immune exposure information was limited to CMV serostatus. The sequencing pipeline was judged likely to have produced a cluster of highly shared sequence variants as a technical artifact. Three of the identified cytomegalovirus-associated TCR beta chains were confirmed in vitro to be specific for cytomegalovirus antigens. A later analysis found that most CMV-associated TCR beta chains appeared HLA-restricted, with HLA associations seemingly driven largely by CMV exposure. A later analysis reported that several top co-occurrence clusters appeared linked to parvovirus B19, influenza, CMV and Epstein-Barr virus. When HLA alleles, especially DR and DQ, strongly co-occurred, TCR associations were difficult to assign to individual alleles. While some public TCRs were present in many individuals, most TCR sequences turned up only very rarely across donors. Broadly in line with IMGT annotations, most TCR beta V segments showed up in productive rearrangements about 90% or about 30% of the time in an earlier analysis of several hundred of the donors. Compared with the approximately 670-donor mean, donors in an Asian-associated ancestry cluster had fewer N-insertions in productive TCRs, according to a later genetic analysis. The classifier was reported to diagnose cytomegalovirus status with high specificity and sensitivity in both the original cohort and the validation cohort. In a later analysis, TCR association rates were found to vary across HLA loci, with the most associated TCRs seen for DRB1 alleles and the fewest for HLA-C alleles. In a later analysis, around 17,000 TCR beta sequences were associated with specific HLA alleles at a false discovery rate of 0.05. Some 15 rarely observed V segments, including chromosome 9 orphons, were excluded from the earlier analysis of about 500 of the donors because counts were too low. Presence/absence analyses assumed roughly uniform sequencing depth across donors, an assumption that may not hold. Because HLA typing was unavailable for some donors at each locus, only the typed subset was used in association tests. Some IMGT-functional V segments, including TRBV6-2 and TRBV6-3, could not be distinguished by the 87-base-pair reads and were therefore excluded. V-gene and J-gene trimming of TCR beta chains was associated with a missense DCLRE1C variant in a later genetic analysis, and the association was replicated in an independent cohort. Correlated functional status among segregating V segments might reflect linkage disequilibrium, but an unknown experimental factor could not be ruled out. In this cohort, only TCR beta chains were sequenced, and detectable features were limited by the absence of alpha or paired-chain data. The study listed 150 to 200 TCR beta chains as associated with cytomegalovirus. A further reported finding was that TCR beta sequences accurately predicted the HLA-A and HLA-B alleles for most subjects in the first cohort. In a later analysis, HLA-associated TCR beta chains were found to be more clonally expanded and to have lower generation probabilities than equally common non-associated chains. The authors suggested that the approach could potentially be generalized to other disease states and immunological phenotypes.

The cohort comprised more than 550 healthy bone marrow donors. Cohort members were all nominally healthy when sampled, although unrecorded immune exposures were likely present. The donor tested CMV seropositive and was one of the 289 seropositive cohort members. A peripheral blood sample was collected from each donor, and TCR beta sequencing was performed on peripheral blood mononuclear cells. Genomic DNA was extracted from the blood cell samples with the Qiagen DNeasy Blood Extraction Kit. The protocol used for the library was the immunoSEQ multiplex PCR assay. A mixture of 60 forward primers for TCR Vbeta segments and 13 reverse primers for TCR Jbeta segments was used in the multiplex PCR. A multiplex PCR assay on genomic DNA amplified the CDR3 region of rearranged TCR beta genes. The amplified TCR beta libraries were sequenced on the Illumina HiSeq System as 87-base-pair reads. The original pipeline was this. A later analysis tallied around 80 million unique TCR beta chains across the approximately 670 repertoires, and around 12 million of those chains were shared by two or more donors. Raw reads were error-corrected and collapsed into unique sequences by a nearest-neighbor algorithm in which closely related sequences were merged to remove PCR and sequencing errors. CDR3 sequences were aligned to IMGT reference sequences to assign V, D and J gene segments. For a sequence to be retained, a match of at least six nucleotides was required to both a V gene segment and a J gene segment. A rearrangement counted as productive if the CDR3 had no stop codons and remained in frame with V and J, and every other rearrangement counted as non-productive. CDR3 was defined by IMGT convention, running from the second conserved V-encoded cysteine to the conserved J-encoded phenylalanine. The earlier analysis of 450 to 750 of the donors excluded any sequence lacking an unambiguous match to a single V gene segment. An earlier analysis of a few hundred of the donors called V segments functional above 56.7% productive rearrangements and segregating when the between-donor standard deviation exceeded 5%. A statistical classification framework was built for diagnosing cytomegalovirus status from the catalog of TCR beta chain sequences. V and J gene assignment, in a later analysis, came from comparing TCR nucleotide sequences with IMGT/GENE-DB human TR gene sequences. In a later analysis, CDR3 sequences and most-parsimonious VDJ recombination scenarios were assigned using the TCRdist pipeline. In a later analysis, each TCR beta chain was defined by its CDR3 amino acid sequence together with its V-gene family, and reads lacking a unique V-gene family were excluded. To address suspected cross-contamination and a sequencing artifact, a later analysis removed 550 to 750 highly shared, low-generation-probability nucleotide sequences. In a later analysis, a clonal expansion index was calculated for each public chain from normalized within-repertoire ranks of inferred template counts. In a later analysis, generation probabilities were computed with a VDJ recombination model fitted to out-of-frame rearrangements, and the resulting probabilities were checked against IGoR. Hypergeometric tests were used in a later analysis to score TCR-TCR, TCR-HLA and TCR-CMV co-occurrence, with a repertoire-size bias correction applied to the TCR pairs. To estimate false discovery rates, a later analysis permuted the HLA or CMV assignments 20 times. A later analysis grouped co-occurring TCRs with DBSCAN, adding TCRdist sequence similarity when clustering within HLA-allele-positive subsets. For co-occurrence clustering, repertoires with fewer than 30,000 or more than 120,000 public chains were excluded, along with four to six repertoires with anomalous nucleotide sharing. TCRdb took this table from immuneACCESS and kept in-frame rearrangements with V and J called. Such tables lack part of the clones; where checked against another copy, unresolved V genes explain under half of the gap, and the rest is unexplained. V, J and clone size were drawn from that table, and D and trimming were deduced from the DNA. This sample is represented by under 150,000 clones; roughly 74% of them were singletons. Together, the top ten hold roughly 5.6% of the sample.

Spanning cysteine to phenylalanine, the CDR3 consists of 16 amino acids. The only DNA kept is the CDR3, 48 bases in frame from the first base. CDR1 is given as MNHNS and CDR2 as SASEGT, both from the germline V gene. Unmatched junction bases come to 3, with V trimmed by 3 bases and J by 2 bases. Comment on this clone: No antigen is known for it. No much larger clone is present one base from it, and per-base qualities are unavailable.

This TCR derives from a woman aged 40 to 50 in good health and CMV-seropositive. The sample consisted of PBMCs. The rearrangement combines TRBV6-1 with TRBJ2-7; 14 central nucleotides agree with TRBD2. The sequence in DNA is TGTGCCAGCAGTGAGGGGACTAGCGGGGGACCCTACGAGCAGTACTTC. This gives the protein CASSEGTSGGPYEQYF.